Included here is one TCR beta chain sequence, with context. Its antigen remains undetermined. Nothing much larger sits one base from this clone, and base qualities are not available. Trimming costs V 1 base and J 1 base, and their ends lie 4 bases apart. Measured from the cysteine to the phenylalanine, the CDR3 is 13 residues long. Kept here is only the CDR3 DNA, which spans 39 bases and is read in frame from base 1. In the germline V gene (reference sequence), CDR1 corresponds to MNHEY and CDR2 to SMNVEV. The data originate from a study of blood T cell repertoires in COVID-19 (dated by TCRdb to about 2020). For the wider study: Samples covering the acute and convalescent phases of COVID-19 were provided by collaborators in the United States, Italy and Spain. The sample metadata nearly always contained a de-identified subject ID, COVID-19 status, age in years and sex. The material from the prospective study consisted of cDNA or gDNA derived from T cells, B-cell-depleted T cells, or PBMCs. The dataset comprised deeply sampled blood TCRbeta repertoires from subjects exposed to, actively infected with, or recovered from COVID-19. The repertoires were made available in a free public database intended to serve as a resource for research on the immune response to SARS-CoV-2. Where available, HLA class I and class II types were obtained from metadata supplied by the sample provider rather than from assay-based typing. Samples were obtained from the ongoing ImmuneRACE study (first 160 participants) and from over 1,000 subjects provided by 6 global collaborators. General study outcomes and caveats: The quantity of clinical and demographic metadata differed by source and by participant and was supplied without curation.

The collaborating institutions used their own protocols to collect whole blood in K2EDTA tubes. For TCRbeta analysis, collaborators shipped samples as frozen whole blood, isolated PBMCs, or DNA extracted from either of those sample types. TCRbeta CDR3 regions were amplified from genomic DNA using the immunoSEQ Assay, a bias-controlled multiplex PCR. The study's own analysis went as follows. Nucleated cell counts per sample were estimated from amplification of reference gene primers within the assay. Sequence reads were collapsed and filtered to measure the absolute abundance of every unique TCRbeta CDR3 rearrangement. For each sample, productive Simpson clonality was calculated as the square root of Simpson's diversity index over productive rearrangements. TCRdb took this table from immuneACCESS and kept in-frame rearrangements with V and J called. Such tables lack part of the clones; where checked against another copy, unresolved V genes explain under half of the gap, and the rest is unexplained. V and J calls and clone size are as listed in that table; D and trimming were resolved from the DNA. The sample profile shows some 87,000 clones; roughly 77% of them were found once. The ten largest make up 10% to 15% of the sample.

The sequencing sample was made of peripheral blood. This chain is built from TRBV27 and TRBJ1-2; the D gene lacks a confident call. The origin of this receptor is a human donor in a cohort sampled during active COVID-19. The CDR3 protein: CASSLFINYGYTF. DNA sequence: TGTGCCAGCAGTTTATTCATTAACTATGGCTACACCTTC.